The 11 T cell receptor beta chains listed next were all sequenced from one sample in a study of CD8 T cells in Susac syndrome (dated by TCRdb to the late 2010s). The method was the immunoSEQ multiplex PCR assay. RNA was extracted using the RNeasy kit, and roughly 0.45 to 1 microgram was reverse transcribed with random hexamers. The raw public reads went through TCRdb reprocessing: fastp at Q25, MiXCR clone calling, in-frame beta chains kept. When rows share a CDR3 protein, they turn into one entry using the most common DNA and genes. The sample table lists about 210,000 distinct CDR3 sequences, about 94% of them with a count of one. Of the sample, 0.1% falls within the top ten clones. Sequenced input: CD4+ T cells from PBMCs. The receptors were sampled from a human donor in good health.

The chain links TRBV28 to TRBJ2-7; D is unclear. The CDR3 is 15 amino acids. Germline V CDR1 and CDR2: MDHEN, SYDVKM. V shed 5 bases and J shed 0 bases, with 14 bases lying between them. Here the CDR3 reads CASSHGGSGSYEQYF. For the CDR3, the DNA is TGTGCCAGCAGTCACGGCGGTTCAGGCTCCTACGAGCAGTACTTC.

The chain is built from TRBV30 and TRBJ2-3; 8 positions agree with TRBD2. V lost 0 bases and J lost 3; bases outside the gene matches: 8. This CDR3 has 16 residues. The germline gives CDR1 GTSNPN, CDR2 SVGIG (reference sequence). Here the CDR3 reads CAWSVPPGGPTDTQYF. CDR3 nucleotide sequence: TGTGCCTGGAGTGTACCCCCGGGGGGGCCAACAGATACGCAGTATTTT. The full variable domain, rest sourced from reference TRBV30 and TRBJ2-3, is SQTIHQWPATLVQPVGSPLSLECTVEGTSNPNLYWYRQAAGRGLQLLFYSVGIGQISSEVPQNLSASRPQDRQFILSSKKLLLSDSGFYLCAWSVPPGGPTDTQYFGPGTRLTVL.

This clonotype was counted a single time. This chain joins TRBV6-2 or TRBV6-3 and TRBJ1-5; 7 bases are a match to TRBD1. V shed 5 bases, J shed 11 bases, and the junction held 3 bases outside the gene matches. This CDR3 is 11 amino acids long. Germline V gives CDR1 MNHEY, CDR2 SVGEGT. The CDR3 sequence is CASSTQGAQHF. The CDR3 nucleotides are TGTGCCAGCAGTACCCAGGGGGCCCAGCATTTT.

The CDR3 nucleotides are TGCAGTGCCCCTCAAAGGGGGAAGACAGGAAACACCATATATTTT. It specifies CSAPQRGKTGNTIYF. V gene TRBV20-1 combines with J gene TRBJ1-3; TRBD1 might be the D (6 bases). The CDR3 extends over 15 amino acids. CDR1 and CDR2 from the germline V gene are DFQATT and SNEGSKA (reference sequence). V was cut by 6 bases and J by 4 bases, with 19 bases left in between.

The chain couples TRBV9 to TRBJ2-5; D is unclear. Germline assignment: CDR1 SGDLS and CDR2 YYNGEE. The CDR3 is made up of 14 amino acids. V was pared by 0 bases and J by 4 bases, with 10 bases between. CDR3 residues: CASSVDLGGETQYF. DNA for the CDR3: TGTGCCAGCAGCGTAGATCTCGGTGGAGAGACCCAGTACTTC.

The chain has TRBV20-1 and TRBJ2-5, with no clear D. This CDR3 spans 11 amino acids. V was trimmed by 7 bases and J by 1 base, leaving 7 bases between them. Germline V gene lookup returns CDR1 DFQATT and CDR2 SNEGSKA (reference sequence). In nucleotides, the CDR3 is TGCAGTGGTTCAAGCCAAGAGACCCAGTACTTC. Translation gives CSGSSQETQYF.

This chain's CDR3 is CASRPGGHNSPLHF. CDR3 bases: TGTGCCAGCAGGCCCGGGGGACACAATTCACCCCTCCACTTT. The V gene is TRBV4-2, the J gene TRBJ1-6; weak D call: TRBD1 (6 bases). CDR3 length: 14 residues. Germline lookup yields CDR1 LGHNA and CDR2 YNFKEQ. Trimming took off 6 bases at V and 7 bases at J, with 13 bases between the two ends.

This chain links TRBV5-6 with TRBJ1-3; D is undetermined. Germline assignment: CDR1 SGHDT and CDR2 YYEEEE. V dropped 1 base and J dropped 0 bases, with 17 bases sitting between them. This CDR3 is 18 amino acids long. As DNA, the CDR3 is TGTGCCAGCAGCTTGAGGTATAACCCTCTCCCCTCTGGAAACACCATATATTTT. Amino acids: CASSLRYNPLPSGNTIYF.

The V call is TRBV5-1, the J call TRBJ1-6; a weak D match, TRBD1 (5 bases). The V gene's germline CDR1 is SGHRS and CDR2 YFSETQ. Trimming stripped 4 bases from V and 7 bases from J, with 12 bases between. This CDR3 comprises 14 residues. CDR3 protein: CASSPGTSNSPLHF. The CDR3, as DNA: TGCGCCAGCAGCCCCGGGACCTCAAATTCACCCCTCCACTTT. Full variable domain (rest looked up from reference TRBV5-1 and TRBJ1-6): KAGVTQTPRYLIKTRGQQVTLSCSPISGHRSVSWYQQTPGQGLQFLFEYFSETQRNKGNFPGRFSGRQFSNSRSEMNVSTLELGDSALYLCASSPGTSNSPLHFGNGTRLTVT.

The rearrangement joins TRBV6-6 to TRBJ2-1; 10 bases are shared with TRBD2. CDR3 length: 11 amino acids. CDR1 MNHNY and CDR2 SVGAGI come from the germline V gene (reference sequence). Trimming removed 7 bases from V and 13 bases from J; junction bases left unmatched: 4. The CDR3 reads CASTLAGGQFF. The CDR3 bases are TGTGCCAGCACCTTAGCGGGGGGCCAGTTCTTC.

This clonotype was detected once. The chain joins TRBV5-4 to TRBJ2-1; 7 bases line up with TRBD2. CDR1 is SGHNT, CDR2 YYREEE, per germline (reference sequence). J lost 4 bases, V lost 4 bases, and 8 bases had no gene match. This CDR3 contains 15 residues. CDR3: CASSRPSGGYNEQFF. DNA for the CDR3: TGTGCCAGCAGCCGGCCTAGCGGTGGGTACAATGAGCAGTTCTTC.